The following is a T cell receptor (beta chain) sequence with its context. The record originates from a study of blood T cell repertoires in COVID-19. Across the whole study: The analysed material was cDNA or gDNA that came from T cells, B-cell-depleted T cells, or PBMCs.

Assay used: immunoSEQ multiplex PCR; TCRdb lists only in-frame clones, some missing. Of about 100,000 clones listed, almost 90% are singletons. The TCR sequence derives from a human donor in a cohort sampled during active COVID-19. Material for sequencing was peripheral blood.

The CDR3 DNA reads TGTGCCAGCAGTCCCGAACGACGTAGCGCCCTGTTTTTT. This translates into CASSPERRSALFF. The V and J genes are TRBV12-3 or TRBV12-4 and TRBJ2-2, with a tentative D call TRBD2 (5 bases). Deletions cut 5 bases from V and 14 bases from J, with 18 bases between. The CDR3 covers 13 residues.